This entry lists 24 T cell receptor beta chains sequenced from one sample in a study of cytomegalovirus exposure and HLA in healthy donors. A multiplex PCR was run with 60 Vbeta primers and 13 Jbeta primers. Sequenced by immunoSEQ multiplex PCR; TCRdb stores in-frame clones only, minus some. The sample carries 91,000 or so clones, around 80% recorded once. Material for sequencing was PBMCs. The receptors were gathered from a man younger than 45 in good health and CMV-seropositive.

This clone occurred a few times. The chain is built from TRBV9 and TRBJ2-5; tentative D call: TRBD2 (5 bases). Per germline, CDR1 SGDLS and CDR2 YYNGEE. CDR3 size: 13 residues. Trimming stripped 0 bases from V and 4 bases from J, with 7 bases between. The chain's CDR3 is CASSVGGLETQYF. The CDR3 DNA reads as TGTGCCAGCAGCGTAGGAGGGTTAGAGACCCAGTACTTC.

The V and J genes are TRBV11-2 and TRBJ2-7, with a tentative D call TRBD2 (5 bases). V was trimmed by 11 bases and J by 0 bases, leaving 8 bases between them. Germline lookup yields CDR1 SGHAT and CDR2 FQNNGV. This CDR3 region has 11 residues. CDR3 in amino acids: CASGSSYEQYF. The DNA of the CDR3 is TGTGCCTCGGGGAGCTCCTACGAGCAGTACTTC.

This clone was counted a few times. V gene TRBV6-1 combines with J gene TRBJ1-2; tentatively, D is TRBD1 (6 bases). Trimming pared 9 bases from V and 8 bases from J, leaving 22 bases between. Germline V gene sequence: CDR1 MNHNS, CDR2 SASEGT. This CDR3 contains 14 residues. The CDR3 reads CASSLNGGWGGYTF. Here the CDR3 DNA reads TGTGCCAGTTCCTTAAATGGGGGCTGGGGAGGCTACACCTTC.

The V call is TRBV7-2, the J call TRBJ2-5; D uncertain. This CDR3 region has 14 residues. Germline V CDR1 and CDR2: SGHTA, FQGNSA. V lost 5 bases and J 5 bases, leaving 15 bases between the germline ends. This chain's CDR3 is CASSAAPDGETQYF. Written as DNA, the CDR3 is TGTGCCAGCAGCGCCGCGCCTGACGGGGAGACCCAGTACTTC. The full variable domain, rest sourced from reference TRBV7-2 and TRBJ2-5, is GAGVSQSPSNKVTEKGKDVELRCDPISGHTALYWYRQSLGQGLEFLIYFQGNSAPDKSGLPSDRFSAERTGGSVSTLTIQRTQQEDSAVYLCASSAAPDGETQYFGPGTRLLVL.

The V and J genes are TRBV29-1 and TRBJ1-2; D ambiguous. V was cut by 1 base and J by 0 bases, with 9 bases left in between. Per the germline V gene, CDR1 is SQVTM and CDR2 is ANQGSEA. CDR3 length equals 14 residues. CDR3 sequence reads: CSVEAADTNYGYTF. CDR3 bases: TGCAGCGTTGAAGCGGCGGATACTAACTATGGCTACACCTTC.

This clone was recorded only once. This sequence joins TRBV9 and TRBJ2-3; unclear D gene. Germline V gene lookup returns CDR1 SGDLS and CDR2 YYNGEE. Trimming took off 3 bases at V and 4 bases at J, with 9 bases between the two ends. The CDR3 runs to 13 residues. Here the CDR3 reads CASSAWRADTQYF. CDR3 DNA sequence: TGTGCCAGCAGCGCCTGGAGAGCAGATACGCAGTATTTT.

In DNA form, the CDR3 reads TGTGCCAGCAGCAGAATAGTGAACACCGGGGAGCTGTTTTTT. The encoded protein is CASSRIVNTGELFF. The chain couples TRBV21-1 to TRBJ2-2; the D call of TRBD2 is as the table states it, not checked on the DNA. TRBV21-1 is given as a pseudogene. This CDR3 comprises 14 residues.

This rearrangement joins TRBV9 to TRBJ1-4; TRBD1 aligns across 10 bases. Germline V gene sequence: CDR1 SGDLS, CDR2 YYNGEE. Trimming removed 0 bases from V and 8 bases from J; junction bases left unmatched: 4. The CDR3 extends over 15 amino acids. The CDR3 DNA sequence: TGTGCCAGCAGCGTAGAGGGACAGGGGACAGAAAAACTGTTTTTT. Translating gives CASSVEGQGTEKLFF.

CDR3 amino acids: CASRRGNLGGGTDTQYF. The CDR3 nucleotides are TGTGCCAGTAGGAGAGGGAATCTAGGTGGGGGCACAGATACGCAGTATTTT. The chain is built from TRBV19 and TRBJ2-3; possibly TRBD2 for D (5 bases). With 6 bases removed from V and 1 base from J, the gap between germline ends came to 20 bases. Germline V lookup: CDR1 LNHDA, CDR2 SQIVND (reference sequence). This CDR3 has 17 residues.

Written as DNA, the CDR3 is TGTGCCAGCTCACCATTCCGGACAGGGGGCTACAATGAGCAGTTCTTC. Protein product: CASSPFRTGGYNEQFF. V gene TRBV18 combines with J gene TRBJ2-1; 10 bases align to TRBD1. V shed 2 bases, J shed 3 bases, and the junction held 4 bases outside the gene matches. This CDR3 region has 16 residues. Germline CDR1 KGHSH, CDR2 LQKENI.

This chain joins TRBV5-1 and TRBJ2-5; D possibly corresponds to TRBD1 (6 bases). CDR1 SGHRS and CDR2 YFSETQ come from the germline V gene. The CDR3 has 17 residues. Trimming cost V 4 bases and J 2 bases, with 21 bases left between them. CDR3 residues: CASSPNRASTGQETQYF. In DNA form, the CDR3 reads TGCGCCAGCAGCCCCAATCGGGCCTCGACAGGACAAGAGACCCAGTACTTC.

The chain combines TRBV7-9 with TRBJ2-2; tentative D call: TRBD1 (7 bases). The germline V gene has CDR1 SEHNR and CDR2 FQNEAQ (reference sequence). The CDR3 extends over 19 amino acids. V was clipped by 7 bases and J by 2 bases, with 26 bases between them. In nucleotides, the CDR3 is TGTGCCAGCACCGAACCCCAACGGAGGGGGCCGGCCAACACCGGGGAGCTGTTTTTT. Translated: CASTEPQRRGPANTGELFF.

This chain links TRBV5-5 with TRBJ1-1, with a possible D match to TRBD1 (5 bases). The CDR3 is made up of 14 amino acids. V was shortened by 5 bases and J by 0 bases, with 11 bases between the two germline ends. Germline V CDR1 and CDR2: SGHKS, YYEKEE (reference sequence). This chain's CDR3 is CASRMTDLNTEAFF. CDR3 nucleotide sequence: TGTGCCAGCAGGATGACAGATTTGAACACTGAAGCTTTCTTT.

This clone was recorded a few times. V usage is TRBV5-4 and J usage is TRBJ2-3, with D unresolved. The germline V gene has CDR1 SGHNT and CDR2 YYREEE (reference sequence). There are 12 residues in the CDR3. The V gene lost 3 bases and the J gene lost 2 bases, with 4 bases spanning the gap. In nucleotides, the CDR3 is TGTGCCAGCAGCTCCAACACAGATACGCAGTATTTT. It specifies CASSSNTDTQYF.

The chain is built from TRBV29-1 and TRBJ1-1, with 8 bases that match TRBD1. V was pared by 4 bases and J by 4 bases, with 2 bases of the junction left unmatched. Germline V gives CDR1 SQVTM, CDR2 ANQGSEA. The CDR3 has 12 amino acids. The chain's CDR3 is CSVADRGTEAFF. The CDR3 DNA sequence: TGCAGCGTTGCCGACAGGGGCACTGAAGCTTTCTTT.

The count of this clone is one. This chain joins TRBV25-1 and TRBJ2-7; D unresolved. The CDR3 spans 11 residues. V dropped 3 bases and J dropped 3 bases, with 3 bases sitting between them. In germline, CDR1 is MGHDK, CDR2 SYGVNS. CDR3 sequence reads: CASSDHYEQYF. DNA for the CDR3: TGTGCCAGCAGTGACCACTACGAGCAGTACTTC.

A remark on this clone: Other DNA sequences in this specimen translate into the identical CDR3. The rearrangement links TRBV4-1 to TRBJ1-1, with D possibly matching TRBD1 (5 bases). The CDR3 contains 12 residues. Germline V gene data show CDR1 as MGHRA and CDR2 as YSYEKL. V was cut by 8 bases and J by 1 base, with 8 bases left in between. The CDR3 loop is CASSDRNTEAFF. Written as DNA, the CDR3 is TGCGCCAGCTCCGACAGGAACACTGAAGCTTTCTTT.

The rearrangement uses TRBV19 and TRBJ1-3; 8 nucleotides match TRBD1. V was pared by 5 bases and J by 4 bases, with 7 bases of the junction left unmatched. The CDR3 covers 15 residues. The germline V gene encodes CDR1 LNHDA and CDR2 SQIVND (reference sequence). CDR3 sequence (DNA): TGTGCCAGTAGTCCGCCCGACAGGGGCGGAAACACCATATATTTT. This gives the protein CASSPPDRGGNTIYF.

The chain links TRBV30 to TRBJ1-5; D is possibly TRBD1 (5 bases). V dropped 2 bases and J dropped 6 bases, with 20 bases sitting between them. This CDR3 has 16 amino acids. Germline assignment: CDR1 GTSNPN and CDR2 SVGIG (reference sequence). The CDR3 bases are TGTGCCTGGAGTTATGGGGGAGGTTCCTCGGGTCAGCCCCAGCATTTT. As protein: CAWSYGGGSSGQPQHF.

V and J are TRBV18 and TRBJ1-5, with D tentatively TRBD1 (5 bases). This CDR3 contains 17 residues. V gave up 3 bases and J gave up 4 bases, with 19 bases separating them. Germline V gene sequence: CDR1 KGHSH, CDR2 LQKENI. CDR3 sequence: CASSPDQGTPANQPQHF. CDR3 bases: TGTGCCAGCTCACCGGACCAGGGTACCCCGGCTAATCAGCCCCAGCATTTT.

About this clone itself: Given the absence of the conserved phenylalanine or tryptophan at the CDR3 end, a read error is likely. Written as DNA, the CDR3 is TGTGCCAGCAGTGAAGCCCTTCCTGGGGGCTATAACTATGGCTACACCCTC. This translates into CASSEALPGGYNYGYTL. The chain joins TRBV6-1 to TRBJ1-2; tentatively, D is TRBD1 (6 bases). Per germline, CDR1 MNHNS and CDR2 SASEGT. Trimming shortened V by 0 bases and J by 1 base, and 15 bases separated the two germline ends. The CDR3 consists of 17 residues.

The V and J genes are TRBV4-1 and TRBJ2-2; the D gene is possibly TRBD1 (6 bases). V lost 2 bases to trimming and J lost 0 bases, with 13 bases between them. Germline V gene data show CDR1 as MGHRA and CDR2 as YSYEKL. This CDR3 contains 17 residues. This CDR3 is CASSQQPGQANTGELFF. The CDR3 nucleotides are TGCGCCAGCAGCCAACAACCGGGACAAGCGAACACCGGGGAGCTGTTTTTT.

This chain links TRBV5-1 with TRBJ1-6; maybe TRBD1 (5 bases). Germline values: CDR1 SGHRS, CDR2 YFSETQ. V gave up 3 bases and J gave up 5 bases, with 6 bases separating them. This CDR3 region has 13 residues. The CDR3 coding sequence is TGCGCCAGCAGCTCGACAGATAATTCACCCCTCCACTTT. Translated: CASSSTDNSPLHF.

DNA for the CDR3: TGTGCCAGCAGCTTACGACAGTACACTGAAGCTTTCTTT. It codes for CASSLRQYTEAFF. The chain joins TRBV7-3 to TRBJ1-1; TRBD1 is a possible D gene (5 bases). Germline assignment: CDR1 SGHTA and CDR2 FQGTGA. Trimming removed 2 bases from V and 3 bases from J, with 7 bases in between. The CDR3 covers 13 residues. The variable domain in full, with the rest retrieved from reference TRBV7-3 and TRBJ1-1, is GAGVSQTPSNKVTEKGKYVELRCDPISGHTALYWYRQSLGQGPEFLIYFQGTGAADDSGLPNDRFFAVRPEGSVSTLKIQRTERGDSAVYLCASSLRQYTEAFFGQGTRLTVV.